The text below deals with one TCR beta chain. The data originate from a study of blood T cell repertoires in COVID-19. Study information: Researchers got acute and convalescent COVID-19 samples from the United States, Italy and Spain. From T cells, B-cell-depleted T cells, or PBMCs came the material, which was cDNA or gDNA.

J lost 1 base, V lost 5 bases, and 4 bases had no gene match. CDR1 is SGHAT and CDR2 is FQNNGV in the germline V gene. The CDR3 spans 16 residues. In the original workflow: Amplification of reference gene primers provided the estimated nucleated cell counts. Sequenced by immunoSEQ multiplex PCR; TCRdb stores in-frame clones only, minus some. That table is the source of V, J and clone size, and D and trimming were worked out from the DNA. In the table there are 150,000 to 180,000 clones, about 89% of which are singletons. The sequence came from a man aged 50 or older with acute or convalescent COVID-19. The sequenced sample was peripheral blood. This chain joins TRBV11-2 and TRBJ2-3; 12 bases agree with TRBD2. For the CDR3, the DNA is TGTGCCAGCAGCGGACGGACTAGCGGGGGCACAGATACGCAGTATTTT. Its translation is CASSGRTSGGTDTQYF. The whole variable domain, remainder taken from reference TRBV11-2 and TRBJ2-3, is EAGVAQSPRYKIIEKRQSVAFWCNPISGHATLYWYQQILGQGPKLLIQFQNNGVVDDSQLPKDRFSAERLKGVDSTLKIQPAKLEDSAVYLCASSGRTSGGTDTQYFGPGTRLTVL.